A selection of T cell receptor beta chains follows, all from one sample in a study of human T cells and chemical hapten exposure. TCRdb processed the 5' RACE reads anew with MiXCR; each CDR3 protein has one entry. The sample records 81,000 or so distinct CDR3 sequences, approximately 8% being singletons. These TCRs come from a male donor in good health. CDR3s include the opening cysteine and the closing phenylalanine or tryptophan. The D gene is left open where the match is weak. Clone size is stated in some rows and not others, as once, few, many or a class when expanded.

TRBD1	TRBV7-9	few	TRBJ2-5	TGTGCCAGCGGACAGGAGCAAGAGACCCAGTACTTC	CASGQEQETQYF
TRBD2	TRBV20-1	-	TRBJ2-1	TGCAGTGCCCGACTAGCGGGAGGGTCCTACAATGAGCAGTTCTTC	CSARLAGGSYNEQFF
-	TRBV25-1	-	TRBJ1-1	TGTGCCAGCAGTGCACCCGCAGGAGGCACTGAAGCTTTCTTT	CASSAPAGGTEAFF
-	TRBV6-5	-	TRBJ1-2	TGTGCCAGCAGCCCGATCCGGACCCACCCCGACTATGGCGACACCTTC	CASSPIRTHPDYGDTF
TRBD1	TRBV18	many	TRBJ1-2	TGTGCCAGCTCACCATCCCGGGACAGGGGTATCTATGGCTACACCTTC	CASSPSRDRGIYGYTF
-	TRBV6-6	-	TRBJ2-3	TGTGCCAGCAGTTACTCCTGGAAGGCGGATACGCAGTATTTT	CASSYSWKADTQYF
-	TRBV20-1	many	TRBJ1-1	TGCAGTGCTAGACTAGGCTCGGGGGAGAACACTGAAGCTTTCTTT	CSARLGSGENTEAFF
TRBD1	TRBV3-1	many	TRBJ1-1	TGTGCCAGCAGCCCCCAAACAGGGGATACTGAAGCTTTCTTT	CASSPQTGDTEAFF
-	TRBV12-3/TRBV12-4	-	TRBJ2-6	TGTGCCAGCAGTTTGACCTTCTCTGGGGCCAACGTCCTGACTTTC	CASSLTFSGANVLTF
-	TRBV11-2	few	TRBJ1-5	TGTGCCAGCAGCTTAGAATTAGGTCAGCCCCAGCATTTT	CASSLELGQPQHF
-	TRBV27	many	TRBJ1-1	TGTGCCAGCAGTCGCGGAAACAGGGTCTCTTACACTGAAGCTTTCTTT	CASSRGNRVSYTEAFF
TRBD1	TRBV5-5	few	TRBJ2-2	TGTGCCAGCAGCCCAGGACCGGCGACAGGGGCCGGGGAGCTGTTTTTT	CASSPGPATGAGELFF
TRBD1	TRBV29-1	-	TRBJ2-1	TGCGGCGTCTCCCGGGACAGGACCTACAATGAGCAGTTCTTC	CGVSRDRTYNEQFF
TRBD1	TRBV7-2	many	TRBJ1-1	TGTGCCAGCAGCTCGTGGACAGGGCTGATTAGGACTGAAGCTTTCTTT	CASSSWTGLIRTEAFF
-	TRBV6-5	many	TRBJ2-7	TGTGCCAGCAGTTACTCGATACAGGGTTCCTACGAGCAGTACTTC	CASSYSIQGSYEQYF
-	TRBV6-5	few	TRBJ1-4	TGTGCCAGCAGTTACTATGGTAATGAAAAACTGTTTTTT	CASSYYGNEKLFF
TRBD1	TRBV25-1	-	TRBJ1-4	TGTGCCAGCGGGGAGCGTCAGGGGGCGCCCCACAGGAATAATGAAAAACTGTTTTTT	CASGERQGAPHRNNEKLFF
-	TRBV14	few	TRBJ2-1	TGTGCCAGCAGCCAAGGCGGGATCAGCTCCTACAATGAGCAGTTCTTC	CASSQGGISSYNEQFF
-	TRBV5-1	few	TRBJ2-5	TGCGCCAGCAGCATTGGACTAAACCAAGAGACCCAGTACTTC	CASSIGLNQETQYF
-	TRBV4-2	few	TRBJ2-5	TGTGCCAGCAGCCAAGAACGGAGCGGAGAGACCCAGTACTTC	CASSQERSGETQYF
-	TRBV6-5	-	TRBJ1-1	TGTGCCAGCAGTTACGGCAGGCGTGGCACTGAAGCTTTCTTT	CASSYGRRGTEAFF
TRBD2	TRBV7-9	-	TRBJ2-3	TGTGCCATCCACCAACTTCTAGCGGGGTACACAGATACGCAGTATTTT	CAIHQLLAGYTDTQYF
TRBD2	TRBV27	-	TRBJ2-5	TGTGCCAGCAGTCAGATAATCACGGGAGGGCCGGAGGAGACCCAGTACTTC	CASSQIITGGPEETQYF
TRBD1	TRBV6-5	few	TRBJ1-3	TGTGCCAGCAGTTACTCGAGAGACAGGGAGGGAAACACCATATATTTT	CASSYSRDREGNTIYF
-	TRBV5-1	many	TRBJ2-7	TGCGCCAGCAGTCTTGGTCAGGATGTGGTTCCCTACGAGCAGTACTTC	CASSLGQDVVPYEQYF
TRBD2	TRBV13	few	TRBJ2-3	TGTGCCAGCAGCTGGAGCGGGATTAGCACAGATACGCAGTATTTT	CASSWSGISTDTQYF
-	TRBV4-2	-	TRBJ2-1	TGTGCCAGCAGCCAATCCCCGGAGCCCAGCGCGAGCTCCTACAATGAGCAGTTCTTC	CASSQSPEPSASSYNEQFF
-	TRBV5-1	many	TRBJ1-2	TGCGCCAGCAGCTTGGAGAGCTATGGCTACACCTTC	CASSLESYGYTF
-	TRBV20-1	many	TRBJ1-1	TGCAGTGCTAGACCGGGACGGAGAGAAGCTTTCTTT	CSARPGRREAFF
-	TRBV2	many	TRBJ1-1	TGTGCCAGCAGTGTCCGAATGGAGATGACTGAAGCTTTCTTT	CASSVRMEMTEAFF
-	TRBV7-2	few	TRBJ1-2	TGTGCCAGCAGCTTAGTTCAGGGACGCGAGGCCTACACCTTC	CASSLVQGREAYTF
-	TRBV25-1	few	TRBJ1-2	TGTGCCAGCAGTGAATTCACGCAGGGTGGCCCTGGCTACACCTTC	CASSEFTQGGPGYTF
-	TRBV12-3/TRBV12-4	many	TRBJ2-3	TGTGCCAGCAGTCCTCGGGGGCGGGGGCCAGATACGCAGTATTTT	CASSPRGRGPDTQYF
TRBD2	TRBV4-2	-	TRBJ2-1	TGTGCCAGCAGCCCATACGGACTAGCGGGAGAGACCTCCTACAATGAGCAGTTCTTC	CASSPYGLAGETSYNEQFF
TRBD1	TRBV5-7	once	TRBJ2-1	TGTGCCAGCGGCGGAGGGCAGGGGGCCTATGAGCAGTTCTTC	CASGGGQGAYEQFF
TRBD1	TRBV6-5	few	TRBJ2-7	TGTGCCAGCAGTTACCCGTCCGACAGGGGGTCTGGGGAGCAGTACTTC	CASSYPSDRGSGEQYF
-	TRBV6-6	-	TRBJ1-5	TGTGCCAGTACAGGCCTACGGGGGCCTCGGCCCCAGCATTTT	CASTGLRGPRPQHF
TRBD1	TRBV11-2	-	TRBJ1-6	TGTGCCAGCAGCCCATCGGGACAGGGGAACTCACCCCTCCACTTT	CASSPSGQGNSPLHF
-	TRBV15	few	TRBJ1-1	TGTGCCACCAGCAGAGCGACCACTGAAGCTTTCTTT	CATSRATTEAFF
-	TRBV6-2/TRBV6-3	many	TRBJ1-1	TGTGCCAGCAGTAATCAGGTTATGAACACTGAAGCTTTCTTT	CASSNQVMNTEAFF
-	TRBV6-6	few	TRBJ1-1	TGTGCCAGCAGTTACTCGGGTCAGAGGAACACTGAAGCTTTCTTT	CASSYSGQRNTEAFF
TRBD2	TRBV3-1	-	TRBJ2-1	TGTGCCAGCAGCCCCGACCCTGTAGCGGGGGGGTACGTGAATGAGCAGTTCTTC	CASSPDPVAGGYVNEQFF
TRBD2	TRBV10-3	few	TRBJ2-3	TGTGCCATCAGTGACGGAAAGCGGGAGGCCACAGATACGCAGTATTTT	CAISDGKREATDTQYF
-	TRBV6-1	few	TRBJ2-7	TGTGCCAGCAGTGAATACCGGCTCTCACCCCAGTACTTC	CASSEYRLSPQYF